The rows below give T cell receptor beta chains drawn from one sample of a study of tumor-infiltrating lymphocytes in primary liver carcinoma. TCRdb called the multiplex PCR reads again in MiXCR, with one record for every CDR3 protein. This sample has 75,000 to 90,000 distinct CDR3 sequences, with 72% found just once. The specimen was liver tumor tissue from sampling region 1. The receptors here all came from a man between 40 and 49 years old with primary liver carcinoma and hepatitis B virus infection. The CDR3 runs from the conserved cysteine through the conserved F or W. The D gene is left open where the match is weak. Size is omitted from some rows. Given values are once, few, many or a class for expanded clones.

d_call | j_call | clone_size | v_call | cdr3_aa | cdr3_nt
TRBD2 | TRBJ2-7 | NA | TRBV12-3/TRBV12-4 | CTSSGLAWEQYF | TGTACCAGCAGCGGACTAGCTTGGGAGCAGTATTTC
NA | TRBJ2-5 | NA | TRBV11-2 | CASPGAGETQYF | TGTGCCAGCCCGGGGGCGGGAGAGACCCAGTACTTC
NA | TRBJ2-2 | NA | TRBV10-3 | CTINVGGTANTGELFF | TGTACCATCAATGTCGGCGGGACAGCTAACACCGGGGAGCTGTTTTTT
NA | TRBJ2-7 | many | TRBV12-3/TRBV12-4 | CASTTSGRYEQYF | TGTGCCAGCACAACCAGCGGGCGCTACGAGCAGTACTTC
NA | TRBJ2-5 | NA | TRBV30 | CTWNVPGAATQYF | TGTACCTGGAATGTTCCCGGGGCGGCGACCCAGTACTTC
NA | TRBJ2-1 | NA | TRBV7-2 | CASSSTFNNEQFF | TGTGCCAGCAGCTCGACTTTTAACAATGAGCAGTTCTTC
NA | TRBJ2-2 | NA | TRBV4-1 | CASSHDHGGSGELFF | TGCGCCAGCAGCCATGATCACGGGGGAAGCGGGGAGCTGTTTTTT
NA | TRBJ2-3 | NA | TRBV6-1 | CATKTSEADTQYF | TGTGCCACTAAGACTTCTGAGGCAGATACGCAATATTTT
NA | TRBJ2-7 | NA | TRBV12-3/TRBV12-4 | CASFVGPGYEQYF | TGTGCCAGTTTTGTAGGGCCAGGGTACGAGCAGTATTTC
TRBD1 | TRBJ1-2 | NA | TRBV6-1 | CASSSSLGTGGGGYTF | TGTGCCAGCAGTTCTAGTCTCGGGACAGGGGGAGGAGGCTACACTTTC
NA | TRBJ2-1 | many | TRBV4-2 | CASSQAGPDDEQFF | TGTGCCAGCAGCCAAGCGGGACCCGATGATGAGCAGTTCTTC
NA | TRBJ1-2 | NA | TRBV6-2/TRBV6-3 | CASSYLNGHVRSFYGYIF | TGTGCCAGCAGTTACCTAAACGGACACGTTCGGTCCTTCTATGGCTACATCTTC
NA | TRBJ1-5 | NA | TRBV10-3 | CATSDVGPQHF | TGTGCCACCAGTGATGTGGGGCCCCAGCATTTT
TRBD2 | TRBJ2-2 | NA | TRBV20-1 | CSVTSGIAGELFF | TGCAGTGTTACTAGCGGGATCGCCGGGGAGCTGTTTTTT
TRBD1 | TRBJ1-2 | many | TRBV14 | CASSQYGTASPLTF | TGTGCCAGCAGCCAATATGGGACAGCCTCCCCCCTCACCTTC
TRBD2 | TRBJ2-3 | few | TRBV20-1 | CSARDTSGNTDTQYF | TGCAGTGCTAGAGACACTAGCGGGAACACAGATACGCAGTATTTT
NA | TRBJ2-2 | NA | TRBV11-2 | CASSPRENTGGPFF | TGTGCCAGCAGCCCAAGGGAAAACACCGGGGGGCCGTTTTTT
NA | TRBJ2-1 | NA | TRBV6-5 | CASCHGYYSSYNEQFF | TGTGCCAGCTGTCATGGCTACTACAGCTCCTACAATGAGCAGTTCTTC
NA | TRBJ2-2 | NA | TRBV9 | CASSVTTGPDTGELFF | TGTGCCAGCAGTGTAACTACGGGCCCCGACACCGGGGAGCTGTTTTTT
TRBD2 | TRBJ2-7 | NA | TRBV11-2 | CTSSFASGWSYKQYF | TGTACCAGCAGCTTTGCTAGCGGATGGTCCTACAAGCAGTACTTC
NA | TRBJ1-6 | many | TRBV30 | CAWSVPASGGIRPLHF | TGTGCCTGGAGTGTACCCGCCAGTGGTGGAATTCGGCCCCTCCACTTT
NA | TRBJ1-1 | NA | TRBV29-1 | CNVDDREGALF | TGCAACGTTGACGATAGGGAAGGAGCTTTATTT
NA | TRBJ2-3 | once | TRBV7-8 | CASSLVGGYSTDTLYF | TGTGCCAGCAGCTTAGTTGGCGGCTATAGCACAGATACGCTGTATTTT
TRBD2 | TRBJ2-2 | NA | TRBV5-1 | CASSSGAGDTGELFF | TGCGCCAGCAGCTCCGGAGCGGGAGACACCGGGGAGCTGTTTTTT
NA | TRBJ2-1 | NA | TRBV5-4 | CASSLRTQEFF | TGTGCCAGCAGCCTTCGGACGCAGGAGTTCTTC
TRBD2 | TRBJ2-3 | NA | TRBV10-1 | CASNDGGLAEENDTQYF | TGCGCCAGCAATGATGGGGGACTAGCGGAGGAGAACGATACGCAGTATTTT
TRBD1 | TRBJ2-5 | NA | TRBV29-1 | CSGGDREETRYF | TGCAGCGGGGGGGACAGGGAGGAGACCCGGTACTTC
NA | TRBJ2-1 | NA | TRBV6-5 | CASSYVYDYNEQFF | TGTGCCAGCAGTTATGTATATGATTACAATGAGCAGTTCTTC
NA | TRBJ2-7 | few | TRBV12-3/TRBV12-4 | CANSRTEASYEQYF | TGTGCCAACAGTAGGACTGAAGCTTCTTACGAGCAGTACTTC
NA | TRBJ2-1 | medium-sized | TRBV10-3 | CAISESPGRGARTSYNEQFF | TGTGCCATCAGTGAGTCGCCCGGACGGGGGGCTAGGACCTCCTACAATGAGCAGTTCTTC
TRBD1 | TRBJ1-3 | many | TRBV4-2 | CASSQGTGTSGNTIYF | TGTGCCAGCAGCCAAGGGACAGGGACCTCTGGAAACACCATATATTTT
TRBD1 | TRBJ2-7 | few | TRBV28 | CASGLPGQGAYEQYF | TGTGCCAGCGGTCTTCCGGGACAGGGGGCGTACGAGCAGTACTTC
TRBD1 | TRBJ1-2 | NA | TRBV6-5 | CASSLRYPGGIFYGDTF | TGTGCCAGCAGTCTTCGCTATCCAGGGGGTATATTCTATGGCGACACCTTC
NA | TRBJ2-3 | NA | TRBV28 | CASTSEPGTDTQYF | TGTGCCAGCACCAGTGAGCCGGGCACAGATACGCAGTATTTT
NA | TRBJ2-7 | NA | TRBV2 | CASREAKGYYEQYF | TGTGCCAGCAGAGAAGCCAAAGGCTACTACGAGCAGTACTTC
NA | TRBJ1-2 | NA | TRBV5-8 | CASGEGQLLYGYIF | TGTGCCAGCGGAGAGGGGCAGCTCCTCTATGGCTACATCTTC
TRBD2 | TRBJ2-7 | NA | TRBV28 | CASSITGGVYEQYF | TGTGCCAGCAGTATAACGGGGGGGGTCTACGAACAGTACTTC
TRBD2 | TRBJ2-3 | once | TRBV10-3 | CAINGSSGTSGRDTQYF | TGTGCCATCAATGGTTCATCCGGGACTAGCGGGAGAGATACGCAGTATTTT
TRBD2 | TRBJ2-7 | once | TRBV4-2 | CASCQDPTSGSCEQYF | TGTGCCAGCTGCCAAGATCCGACTAGCGGGAGCTGCGAGCAGTACTTC
NA | TRBJ2-1 | NA | TRBV28 | CASSFPGLYNEQFF | TGTGCCAGCAGTTTTCCGGGACTTTACAATGAGCAGTTCTTC
NA | TRBJ2-5 | NA | TRBV6-2/TRBV6-3 | CASSHPPVLPGTHYF | TGTGCCAGCAGTCACCCTCCTGTGCTGCCGGGGACCCATTACTTC
NA | TRBJ2-3 | many | TRBV6-1 | CASRGSVSGTDTQYF | TGTGCCAGCCGGGGATCTGTTTCGGGCACAGATACGCAGTATTTT
TRBD1 | TRBJ2-5 | many | TRBV10-3 | CAVADRAFGETQYF | TGTGCCGTGGCGGACAGGGCATTCGGAGAGACCCAGTACTTC
NA | TRBJ1-2 | NA | TRBV5-1 | CVSSLDTYDYTF | TGCGTCAGCAGCTTGGACACCTATGACTACACCTTC
NA | TRBJ1-2 | once | TRBV29-1 | CSLAGILDYGYTF | TGCAGTTTGGCGGGAATTCTAGACTATGGCTACACCTTC
NA | TRBJ2-3 | NA | TRBV10-2 | CASTQGFELTQYF | TGCGCCAGTACCCAGGGATTCGAACTAACCCAGTATTTT
NA | TRBJ2-7 | NA | TRBV12-3/TRBV12-4 | CASSLRDAYEQYF | TGTGCCAGCAGCCTGAGAGACGCTTACGAGCAGTACTTC
NA | TRBJ1-4 | many | TRBV13 | CASKGSTAGKLFF | TGTGCCAGCAAGGGGTCTACGGCGGGAAAACTGTTTTTT